These 20 T cell receptor beta chains were sequenced from one sample in a study of Ad26.COV2.S vaccination and SARS-CoV-2 variants. Treatment: around 19 received Ad26.COV2.S at low or high dose, single or two shots; roughly five received placebo; per-sample allocation not given. Sampling took place 63 days after the first vaccine or placebo injection. The protocol was immunoSEQ multiplex PCR, while the TCRdb copy is restricted to in-frame clones and leaves out a portion. The sample shows fewer than 300,000 clones, 87% of them seen only once. The starting material was peripheral blood, obtained in a trial of Ad26.COV2.S vaccine versus placebo. Receptors originate from a person between 18 and 65 years old who received the Ad26.COV2.S COVID-19 vaccine or a placebo.

This clone is a singleton in its sample. This chain uses TRBV6-1 with TRBJ1-2; D remains ambiguous. Per the germline V gene, CDR1 is MNHNS and CDR2 is SASEGT. The CDR3 sequence is 17 residues long. V lost 0 bases and J 4 bases, leaving 18 bases between the germline ends. In DNA, the CDR3 is TGTGCCAGCAGTGAAGCGGGCGGCAACGACGCGAGCTATGGCTACACCTTC. Residues: CASSEAGGNDASYGYTF.

V gene TRBV28 combines with J gene TRBJ1-2, with D perhaps TRBD1 (6 bases). The CDR3 extends over 13 amino acids. Trimming removed 5 bases at V and 5 bases at J, with 12 bases between. The germline gives CDR1 MDHEN, CDR2 SYDVKM. The chain's CDR3 is CASSPGTKYGYTF. In nucleotides, the CDR3 is TGTGCCAGCAGTCCCGGGACAAAATATGGCTACACCTTC.

The chain combines TRBV6-5 with TRBJ2-5; D unresolved. CDR3 size: 13 residues. V shed 4 bases and J shed 6 bases, with 12 bases lying between them. Per germline, CDR1 MNHEY and CDR2 SVGAGI. The chain's CDR3 is CASSSDPRKTQYF. The CDR3 nucleotides are TGTGCCAGCAGTTCCGACCCCCGTAAGACCCAGTACTTC.

This sequence joins TRBV4-3 and TRBJ1-1; no definite D call. The CDR3 totals 14 residues. Germline V gene data show CDR1 as LGHNA and CDR2 as YSLEER. V lost 1 base and J lost 10, with 16 bases in between. CDR3 bases: TGCGCCAGCAGCCAAGCTTCGTGGGGTTATGGAGCTTTCTTT. Translating gives CASSQASWGYGAFF.

The sample holds one count of this clone. The chain links TRBV7-2 to TRBJ2-5, with D perhaps matching TRBD2 (6 bases). Trimming left V 3 bases short and J 5 bases short, with 10 bases between. The length of the CDR3 is 13 residues. In germline, CDR1 is SGHTA, CDR2 FQGNSA. CDR3 amino acids: CASSFASDETQYF. Here the CDR3 DNA reads TGTGCCAGCAGCTTTGCTAGCGATGAGACCCAGTACTTC.

This chain joins TRBV2 and TRBJ2-7; no clear D gene. Germline V gives CDR1 SNHLY, CDR2 FYNNEI. V lost 3 bases to trimming and J lost 6 bases, with 21 bases between them. There are 16 residues in the CDR3. The CDR3 DNA sequence: TGTGCCAGCAGTGAGCGCCCTTTATCCGGCCTGCCCGAGCAGTACTTC. It specifies CASSERPLSGLPEQYF.

The chain joins TRBV10-3 to TRBJ2-5; TRBD1 matches 10 bases. The CDR3 covers 16 residues. Germline lookup yields CDR1 ENHRY and CDR2 SYGVKD. Trimming at V came to 4 bases and at J to 6 bases, leaving 11 bases not matched to a gene. The CDR3 nucleotides are TGTGCCATCAGTGGGGCGACAGGGGGCGACGGGAAGACCCAGTACTTC. Its translation: CAISGATGGDGKTQYF.

The chain carries TRBV6-5 and TRBJ1-3; D may be TRBD1 (5 bases). Germline CDR1 and CDR2: MNHEY and SVGAGI. V was cut by 6 bases and J by 2 bases, with 11 bases left in between. The CDR3 is 14 amino acids. CDR3 sequence: CASSVQGTGNTIYF. DNA of the CDR3: TGTGCCAGCAGCGTCCAGGGAACTGGAAACACCATATATTTT.

This chain uses TRBV15 with TRBJ1-2; D is unresolved. Germline values: CDR1 LNHNV, CDR2 YYDKDF (reference sequence). V gave up 7 bases and J gave up 4 bases, with 16 bases separating them. This CDR3 spans 14 amino acids. CDR3 amino acids: CATTPTQAPYGYTF. In nucleotides, the CDR3 is TGTGCCACCACCCCCACCCAGGCCCCCTATGGCTACACCTTC.

Here the CDR3 reads CASSFNTMTGTQYF. CDR3 DNA sequence: TGTGCCAGCAGCTTTAATACTATGACGGGTACGCAGTATTTT. The chain links TRBV7-2 to TRBJ2-3; no clear D gene. Germline loops: CDR1 SGHTA, CDR2 FQGNSA. This CDR3 is built from 14 residues. The V and J ends lost 3 bases and 8 bases respectively, with 15 bases between them.

The chain links TRBV25-1 to TRBJ1-5; no clear D. CDR1 and CDR2 from the germline V gene are MGHDK and SYGVNS. There are 15 residues in the CDR3. V was clipped by 5 bases and J by 1 base, with 12 bases between them. CDR3 nucleotides: TGTGCCAGCAGTCCGGCGGGTACGAGCAATCAGCCCCAGCATTTT. Protein product: CASSPAGTSNQPQHF. The whole variable domain, filled in from reference TRBV25-1 and TRBJ1-5, reads EADIYQTPRYLVIGTGKKITLECSQTMGHDKMYWYQQDPGMELHLIHYSYGVNSTEKGDLSSESTVSRIRTEHFPLTLESARPSHTSQYLCASSPAGTSNQPQHFGDGTRLSIL.

This chain joins TRBV6-6 and TRBJ2-1; D is tentatively TRBD1 or TRBD2 (5 bases each). The V gene lost 5 bases and the J gene lost 4 bases, with 15 bases spanning the gap. The CDR3 length is 15 residues. Germline CDR1 is MNHNY and CDR2 is SVGAGI (reference sequence). CDR3 protein: CASSTRDGQYNEQFF. The CDR3 coding sequence is TGTGCCAGCAGTACTCGGGACGGACAATACAATGAGCAGTTCTTC.

V gene TRBV3-1 (or the pseudogene TRBV3-2) combines with J gene TRBJ1-1; TRBD1 is a possible D gene (5 bases). The germline gives CDR1 LGHDT, CDR2 YNNKEL (reference sequence). This CDR3 has 14 amino acids. V was clipped by 4 bases and J by 5 bases, with 14 bases between them. The CDR3 DNA is TGTGCCAGCAGCCCCCTCGCAGGGAAAACTGAAGCTTTCTTT. This translates into CASSPLAGKTEAFF.

The CDR3 DNA reads TGCGCCAGCAGCGCGAGTAGCGGCTCCCAAGAGACCCAGTACTTC. The encoded protein is CASSASSGSQETQYF. This chain uses TRBV4-1 with TRBJ2-5; weak D call: TRBD2 (6 bases). CDR1 and CDR2 from the germline V gene are MGHRA and YSYEKL. This CDR3 has 15 residues. V gave up 5 bases and J gave up 1 base, with 14 bases separating them.

This clone was seen once. V and J are TRBV2 and TRBJ1-5; no firm D call. The CDR3 is made up of 14 amino acids. The V gene lost 4 bases and the J gene lost 5 bases, with 12 bases spanning the gap. Germline V gene data show CDR1 as SNHLY and CDR2 as FYNNEI. Here the CDR3 DNA reads TGTGCCAGCAGTGGGGTGGGGTCGGATCAGCCCCAGCATTTT. This codes for CASSGVGSDQPQHF.

The rearrangement uses TRBV25-1 and TRBJ1-3; D not certain. Trimming cost V 7 bases and J 0 bases, with 7 bases left between them. CDR1 and CDR2 (germline): MGHDK, SYGVNS. The CDR3 contains 13 residues. The chain's CDR3 is CASMDRSGNTIYF. The CDR3 DNA reads as TGTGCCAGCATGGACCGCTCTGGAAACACCATATATTTT.

J is TRBJ2-1 and V is TRBV5-6, with D hard to call. The CDR3 contains 11 residues. V was clipped by 1 base and J by 9 bases, with 5 bases between them. Germline V gene lookup returns CDR1 SGHDT and CDR2 YYEEEE. The chain's CDR3 is CASSLSGEQFF. In DNA form, the CDR3 reads TGTGCCAGCAGCTTGAGTGGTGAGCAGTTCTTC.

The chain has TRBV29-1 and TRBJ1-1; D is uncertain. Trimming cost V 6 bases and J 0 bases, with 5 bases left between them. CDR1 SQVTM and CDR2 ANQGSEA come from the germline V gene. This CDR3 comprises 11 residues. CDR3 sequence: CSVVLNTEAFF. DNA of the CDR3: TGCAGCGTGGTATTGAACACTGAAGCTTTCTTT. Complete variable domain (other parts from reference TRBV29-1 and TRBJ1-1): SAVISQKPSRDICQRGTSLTIQCQVDSQVTMMFWYRQQPGQSLTLIATANQGSEATYESGFVIDKFPISRPNLTFSTLTVSNMSPEDSSIYLCSVVLNTEAFFGQGTRLTVV.

The CDR3 DNA sequence: TGCGCCAGCAGCTTGCTTATACTAGCGGGAGACACCGGGGAGCTGTTTTTT. Protein: CASSLLILAGDTGELFF. This chain links TRBV5-1 with TRBJ2-2; TRBD2 matches at 11 bases. V lost 1 base to trimming and J lost 3 bases; unmatched junction nucleotides: 5. Germline CDR1 is SGHRS and CDR2 is YFSETQ. This CDR3 is 17 amino acids long.

The V call is TRBV10-3, the J call TRBJ2-2, with TRBD1 as a possible D gene (5 bases). Trimming shortened V by 7 bases and J by 0 bases, and 18 bases separated the two germline ends. The CDR3 covers 17 residues. Germline CDR1 ENHRY, CDR2 SYGVKD. DNA of the CDR3: TGTGCCATCACCCCCGATACAGGAACTCCGAACACCGGGGAGCTGTTTTTT. It translates to CAITPDTGTPNTGELFF.